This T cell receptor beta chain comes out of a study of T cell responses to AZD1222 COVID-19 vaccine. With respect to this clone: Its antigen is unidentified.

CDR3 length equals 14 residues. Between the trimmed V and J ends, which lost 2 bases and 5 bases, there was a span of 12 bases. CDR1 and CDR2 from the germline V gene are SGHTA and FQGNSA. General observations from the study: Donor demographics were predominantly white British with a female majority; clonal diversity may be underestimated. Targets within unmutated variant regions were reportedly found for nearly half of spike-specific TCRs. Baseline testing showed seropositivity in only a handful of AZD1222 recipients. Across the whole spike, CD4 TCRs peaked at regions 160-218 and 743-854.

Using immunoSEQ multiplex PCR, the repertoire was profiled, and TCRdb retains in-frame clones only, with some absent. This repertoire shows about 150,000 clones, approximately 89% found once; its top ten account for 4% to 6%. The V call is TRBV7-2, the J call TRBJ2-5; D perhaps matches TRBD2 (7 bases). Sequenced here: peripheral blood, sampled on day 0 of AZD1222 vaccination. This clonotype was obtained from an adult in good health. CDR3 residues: CASSLMGGGETQYF. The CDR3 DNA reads TGTGCCAGCAGCTTAATGGGAGGGGGTGAGACCCAGTACTTC.